This T cell receptor (beta chain) is from a study of persistence of HIV-infected CD4 T cells. The libraries were made with immunoSEQ version 4 in survey mode. Method: immunoSEQ multiplex PCR; TCRdb's copy keeps in-frame clones and lacks some. The data show 25,000 to 35,000 clones, roughly 82% seen once. Stimulation used 10 ug/mL lysate from CMV-infected fibroblasts. CD40L/CD69 double-negative CD45RO-high memory CD4+ T cells were collected. The V gene's germline CDR1 is MNHEY and CDR2 SVGAGI. The CDR3 sequence is 11 residues long. Unmatched junction bases numbered 3, after V lost 4 bases and J lost 9 bases. This clone appeared a few times. The antigen is unknown.

The chain is built from TRBV6-5 and TRBJ2-7; 7 bases map to TRBD1. Sequences were derived from CD4+ T cells sorted from PBMCs after approximately 19-hour stimulation, sampled from a patient who received antiretroviral therapy. The source of this sequence is an adult man with HIV who was CMV-seropositive. CDR3 nucleotides: TGTGCCAGCAGTTCGGCAGGGGGGCAGTACTTC. Translation: CASSSAGGQYF.